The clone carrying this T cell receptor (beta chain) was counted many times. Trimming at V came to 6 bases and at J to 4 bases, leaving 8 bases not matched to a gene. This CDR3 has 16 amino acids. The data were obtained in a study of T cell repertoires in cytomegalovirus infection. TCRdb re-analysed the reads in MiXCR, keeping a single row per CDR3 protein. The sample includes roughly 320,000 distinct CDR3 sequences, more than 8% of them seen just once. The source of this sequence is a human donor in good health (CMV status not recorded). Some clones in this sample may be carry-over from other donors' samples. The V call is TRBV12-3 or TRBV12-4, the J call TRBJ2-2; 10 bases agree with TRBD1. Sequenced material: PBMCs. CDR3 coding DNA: TGTGCCAGCAGGGGACAGGGGAAACTTTCCACCGGGGAGCTGTTTTTT. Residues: CASRGQGKLSTGELFF.